This T cell receptor beta chain was documented in a study of T cell responses to AZD1222 COVID-19 vaccine. Across the study: Doses given second, at about 4 or about 12 weeks, were pooled.

As concerns this clone: The antigen remains unidentified.

Regarding the study as a whole: Nearly half of spike-specific TCRs reportedly target variant regions that are unmutated in the B.1.351 and B.1.1.7 variants. White British donors predominated, females outnumbered males, and clonal diversity was possibly underestimated. Spike-specific TCRs gained breadth and depth after people received two AZD1222 doses.

Sequencing was performed with immunoSEQ multiplex PCR; in TCRdb, only in-frame clones are kept and a portion is missing. The sample has about 150,000 clones, around 90% seen once. CDR3 length equals 15 residues. Per the germline V gene, CDR1 is MNHEY and CDR2 is SVGAGI. The ends were cut back, 6 bases at V and 2 bases at J, with 14 bases in the middle. The sample was peripheral blood, taken on day 0 of AZD1222 vaccination. The chain combines TRBV6-5 with TRBJ1-3; D uncertain. The TCR comes from an adult in good health. The CDR3 sequence is CASSLSRHPGNTIYF. Written as DNA, the CDR3 is TGTGCCAGCAGCCTGTCCAGACACCCTGGAAACACCATATATTTT.